This T cell receptor beta chain appears in the sequencing data of a study of T cell changes during pregnancy in multiple sclerosis. The protocol was immunoSEQ multiplex PCR, while the TCRdb copy is restricted to in-frame clones and leaves out a portion. The table lists approximately 100,000 clones, 92% of them singletons. Germline V CDR1 and CDR2: MDHEN, SYDVKM. V gave up 6 bases and J gave up 0 bases, with 15 bases separating them. This CDR3 spans 16 amino acids. The material was peripheral blood, obtained after pregnancy. The chain carries TRBV28 and TRBJ1-5, with D perhaps matching TRBD1 (6 bases). This receptor was taken from a female donor in good health, enrolled as a control in a pregnancy study. CDR3 loop: CASREPGGGSNQPQHF. The CDR3 DNA reads TGTGCCAGCAGAGAACCGGGAGGGGGTAGCAATCAGCCCCAGCATTTT.